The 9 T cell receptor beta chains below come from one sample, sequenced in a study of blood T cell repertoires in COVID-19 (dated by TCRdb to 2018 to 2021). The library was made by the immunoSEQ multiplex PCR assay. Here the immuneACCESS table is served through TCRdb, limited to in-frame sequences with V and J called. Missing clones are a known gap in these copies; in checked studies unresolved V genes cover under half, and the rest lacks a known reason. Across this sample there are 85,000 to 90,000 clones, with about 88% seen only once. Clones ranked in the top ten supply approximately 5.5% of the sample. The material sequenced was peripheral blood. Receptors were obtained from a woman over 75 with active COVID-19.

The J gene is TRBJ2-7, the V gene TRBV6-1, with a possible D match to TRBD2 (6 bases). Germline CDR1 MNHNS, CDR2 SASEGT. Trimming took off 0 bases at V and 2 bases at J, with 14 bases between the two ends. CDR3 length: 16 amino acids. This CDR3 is CASSEAPAGGAYEQYF. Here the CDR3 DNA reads TGTGCCAGCAGTGAAGCGCCAGCGGGCGGGGCCTACGAGCAGTACTTC.

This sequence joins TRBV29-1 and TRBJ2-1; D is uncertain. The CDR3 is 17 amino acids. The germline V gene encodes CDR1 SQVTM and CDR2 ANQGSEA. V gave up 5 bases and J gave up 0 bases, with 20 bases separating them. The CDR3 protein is CSVRSLLAPSSYNEQFF. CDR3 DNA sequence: TGCAGCGTTAGATCACTTTTAGCTCCGAGCTCCTACAATGAGCAGTTCTTC.

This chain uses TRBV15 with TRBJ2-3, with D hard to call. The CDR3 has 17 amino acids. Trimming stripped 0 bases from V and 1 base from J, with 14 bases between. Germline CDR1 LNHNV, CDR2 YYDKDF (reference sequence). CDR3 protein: CATSRDWSVYRTDTQYF. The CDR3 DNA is TGTGCCACCAGCAGAGATTGGTCTGTCTACCGCACAGATACGCAGTATTTT.

The CDR3 loop reads CASSTLPGQGSEVHGYTF. CDR3 sequence (DNA): TGTGCCAGCAGTACCTTACCGGGACAGGGGTCCGAGGTCCATGGCTACACCTTC. This chain links TRBV28 with TRBJ1-2, with 10 positions matching TRBD1. The CDR3 length is 18 residues. Losses at the gene ends were 5 bases for V and 6 bases for J; bases not matched to a gene: 18. The V gene's germline CDR1 is MDHEN and CDR2 SYDVKM.

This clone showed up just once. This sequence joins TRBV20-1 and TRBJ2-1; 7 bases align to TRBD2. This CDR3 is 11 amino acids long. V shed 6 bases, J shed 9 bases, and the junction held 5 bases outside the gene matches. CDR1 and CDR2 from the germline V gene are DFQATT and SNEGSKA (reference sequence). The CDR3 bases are TGCAGTGCCTACAGCGGGATTGAGCAGTTCTTC. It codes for CSAYSGIEQFF.

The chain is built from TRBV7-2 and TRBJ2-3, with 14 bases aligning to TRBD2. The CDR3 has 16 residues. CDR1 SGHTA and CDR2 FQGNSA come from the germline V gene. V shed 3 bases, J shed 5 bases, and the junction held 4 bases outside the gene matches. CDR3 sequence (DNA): TGTGCCAGCAGCTTGACTAGCGGGAGGGCCAGAGATACGCAGTATTTT. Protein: CASSLTSGRARDTQYF.

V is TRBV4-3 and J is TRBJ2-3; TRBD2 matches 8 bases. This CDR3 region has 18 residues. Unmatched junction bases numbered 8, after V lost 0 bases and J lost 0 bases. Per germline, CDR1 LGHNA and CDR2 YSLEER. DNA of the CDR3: TGCGCCAGCAGCCAAGACACAGCGGGGGTTTCTAGCACAGATACGCAGTATTTT. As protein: CASSQDTAGVSSTDTQYF.

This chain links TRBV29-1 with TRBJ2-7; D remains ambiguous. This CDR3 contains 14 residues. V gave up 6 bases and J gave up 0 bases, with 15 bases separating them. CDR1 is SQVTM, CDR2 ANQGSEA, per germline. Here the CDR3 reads CSVTTMYPSYEQYF. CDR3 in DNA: TGCAGCGTAACCACAATGTATCCCTCCTACGAGCAGTACTTC.

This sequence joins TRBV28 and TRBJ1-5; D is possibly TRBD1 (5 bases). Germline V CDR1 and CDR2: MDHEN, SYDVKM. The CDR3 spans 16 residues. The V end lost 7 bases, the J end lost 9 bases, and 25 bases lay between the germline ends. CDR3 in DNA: TGTGCCAGCAAAATATCCGGGACTTCTCGTAGCCGGCCCCAGCATTTT. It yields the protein CASKISGTSRSRPQHF.